Shown below are 30 T cell receptor beta chains from a single sample sequenced in a study of blood T cell repertoires in COVID-19. TCRdb's table, derived via immunoSEQ multiplex PCR, lists solely in-frame clones and lacks some. The sample has 88,000 or so clones, 65% to 90% seen once. Sequenced sample: peripheral blood. These receptors were taken from a man aged 55 to 70 with acute or convalescent COVID-19.

This clone was picked up a small number of times. The chain carries TRBV2 and TRBJ1-4, with unresolved D. The germline V gene encodes CDR1 SNHLY and CDR2 FYNNEI. V lost 7 bases, J lost 6 bases, and 12 bases lay in between. This CDR3 spans 13 amino acids. The CDR3 DNA follows: TGTGCCAGCATGGTACAACTACATGAAAAACTGTTTTTT. This codes for CASMVQLHEKLFF.

The chain joins TRBV6-2 or TRBV6-3 to TRBJ1-1; 8 positions agree with TRBD1. Germline V gene lookup returns CDR1 MNHEY and CDR2 SVGEGT. Trimming removed 5 bases from V and 7 bases from J; junction bases left unmatched: 9. The CDR3 loop spans 14 amino acids. The CDR3 loop is CASSGGQVFGEAFF. The CDR3 nucleotides are TGTGCCAGCAGTGGGGGACAGGTTTTCGGTGAAGCTTTCTTT.

The chain links TRBV6-5 to TRBJ2-7, with 8 bases aligning to TRBD2. Germline V gives CDR1 MNHEY, CDR2 SVGAGI. The CDR3 is 16 residues long. V dropped 2 bases and J dropped 3; count of bases not matched to a gene: 9. The CDR3: CASSYGVAGTNYEQYF. In DNA form, the CDR3 reads TGTGCCAGCAGTTACGGAGTAGCGGGAACGAACTACGAGCAGTACTTC.

The rearrangement joins TRBV12-3 or TRBV12-4 to TRBJ1-5; no definite D call. V was clipped by 6 bases and J by 4 bases, with 10 bases between them. CDR3 length: 13 amino acids. CDR3 nucleotides: TGTGCCAGCAGCACACAGAGTAATCAGCCCCAGCATTTT. Its translation is CASSTQSNQPQHF.

CDR3 in DNA: TGCAGCGTGGGGAGGAACACTGAAGCTTTCTTT. Residues: CSVGRNTEAFF. The chain couples TRBV20-1 to TRBJ1-1; D is undetermined. The CDR3 is 11 amino acids. Germline CDR1 reads DFQATT; CDR2 reads SNEGSKA (reference sequence).

This rearrangement joins TRBV6-6 to TRBJ2-1, with 7 bases identical to TRBD1. Trimming at V came to 8 bases and at J to 7 bases, leaving 11 bases not matched to a gene. The CDR3 has 14 amino acids. Looked up from germline, CDR1 is MNHNY and CDR2 is SVGAGI (reference sequence). The CDR3 here is CASALKAGGNEQFF. Here the CDR3 DNA reads TGTGCCAGCGCGTTGAAGGCAGGGGGAAATGAGCAGTTCTTC.

This clone appeared once. The chain is built from TRBV5-1 and TRBJ2-5; D perhaps matches TRBD2 (6 bases). Germline assignment: CDR1 SGHRS and CDR2 YFSETQ. With 0 bases removed from V and 1 base from J, the gap between germline ends came to 7 bases. This CDR3 region has 14 residues. CDR3 residues: CASSLAGGQETQYF. Written as DNA, the CDR3 is TGCGCCAGCAGCTTGGCCGGGGGCCAAGAGACCCAGTACTTC.

Only a few counts were recorded for this clone. The rearrangement uses TRBV30 and TRBJ1-2, with TRBD1 identical over 9 bases. The CDR3 contains 15 residues. Germline assignment: CDR1 GTSNPN and CDR2 SVGIG (reference sequence). Trimming at V came to 2 bases and at J to 0 bases, leaving 4 bases not matched to a gene. For the CDR3, the DNA is TGTGCCTGGAGTCGGGACAGGGCAGCTAACTATGGCTACACCTTC. It encodes CAWSRDRAANYGYTF.

CDR3 DNA: TGTGCCAGCAGCTGGGGACAGGGATCCTACGAGCAGTACTTC. Translated, it gives CASSWGQGSYEQYF. This chain uses TRBV5-6 with TRBJ2-7; 9 nucleotides align to TRBD1. The CDR3 is 14 residues long. V dropped 3 bases and J dropped 1; count of bases not matched to a gene: 2. Germline V lookup: CDR1 SGHDT, CDR2 YYEEEE.

The count of this clone is one. V and J are TRBV19 and TRBJ2-2; 9 bases fit TRBD2. The V segment lost 5 bases and the J segment 5 bases; nucleotides outside the gene matches: 6. The CDR3 covers 15 residues. Germline V CDR1 and CDR2: LNHDA, SQIVND (reference sequence). This CDR3 reads CASSVGLALTGELFF. For the CDR3, the DNA is TGTGCCAGTAGTGTCGGACTAGCGCTAACCGGGGAGCTGTTTTTT.

The chain joins TRBV7-6 to TRBJ1-1, with 9 bases lining up with TRBD1. Trimming took 5 bases from V and 3 from J; bases not matched to a gene: 16. The CDR3 totals 18 residues. Looked up from germline, CDR1 is SGHVS and CDR2 is FNYEAQ. The CDR3 nucleotides are TGTGCCAGCAGCGGGAAACCGGGACAGGGAGTATGGGACACTGAAGCTTTCTTT. It encodes CASSGKPGQGVWDTEAFF.

The chain links TRBV6-2 or TRBV6-3 to TRBJ2-3; TRBD1 might be the D (5 bases). V gave up 5 bases and J gave up 8 bases, with 11 bases separating them. CDR1 MNHEY and CDR2 SVGEGT come from the germline V gene. The length of the CDR3 is 12 residues. The CDR3 protein is CASSPDIGTQYF. The CDR3 DNA reads TGTGCCAGCAGTCCGGACATTGGTACGCAGTATTTT.

The V and J genes are TRBV15 and TRBJ2-7; 12 nucleotides agree with TRBD2. With V trimmed by 5 bases and J by 3 bases, 5 bases remained unmatched. Germline CDR1 LNHNV, CDR2 YYDKDF (reference sequence). The CDR3 loop spans 15 amino acids. The CDR3 region has the DNA TGTGCCACCAGCGAAGGACTAGCGGGAAACTACGAGCAGTACTTC. Its translation is CATSEGLAGNYEQYF.

The chain links TRBV7-9 to TRBJ1-2; a possible D gene is TRBD1 (6 bases). The CDR3 is 15 amino acids. Trimming took off 5 bases at V and 8 bases at J, with 21 bases between the two ends. Germline CDR1 is SEHNR and CDR2 is FQNEAQ (reference sequence). The CDR3 bases are TGTGCCAGCAGCCCAGACGCGGGGGGCGCGAGGGGCTACACCTTC. This codes for CASSPDAGGARGYTF.

A single count supports this clone. This sequence joins TRBV11-1 and TRBJ1-2; D is uncertain. Germline V gene lookup returns CDR1 SGHAT and CDR2 FQDESV (reference sequence). The CDR3 sequence is 14 residues long. Trimming cost V 2 bases and J 7 bases, with 14 bases left between them. DNA for the CDR3: TGTGCCAGCAGCTTAAATATTGAGGGCCTTGGCTACACCTTC. Protein product: CASSLNIEGLGYTF.

The chain is built from TRBV11-2 and TRBJ2-3; 10 positions agree with TRBD1. This CDR3 is built from 18 residues. V shed 2 bases, J shed 0 bases, and the junction held 8 bases outside the gene matches. Germline-derived CDR1 and CDR2 are SGHAT and FQNNGV. Here the CDR3 reads CASSLRPGTGASTDTQYF. The CDR3, as DNA: TGTGCCAGCAGCTTACGACCCGGGACAGGGGCCAGCACAGATACGCAGTATTTT. Using reference TRBV11-2 and TRBJ2-3 for the parts outside the CDR3, the full variable domain is EAGVAQSPRYKIIEKRQSVAFWCNPISGHATLYWYQQILGQGPKLLIQFQNNGVVDDSQLPKDRFSAERLKGVDSTLKIQPAKLEDSAVYLCASSLRPGTGASTDTQYFGPGTRLTVL.

The CDR3 is CASSQVGRVNTEAFF. Written as DNA, the CDR3 is TGCGCCAGCAGCCAAGTCGGCAGGGTGAACACTGAAGCTTTCTTT. This chain uses TRBV4-1 with TRBJ1-1, with D possibly matching TRBD1 (5 bases). The CDR3 sequence is 15 residues long. V shed 1 base and J shed 0 bases, with 9 bases lying between them. The germline V gene has CDR1 MGHRA and CDR2 YSYEKL.

The chain joins TRBV10-3 to TRBJ2-3; 12 positions agree with TRBD2. This CDR3 spans 15 amino acids. The V segment lost 6 bases and the J segment 4 bases; nucleotides outside the gene matches: 5. Germline V gene lookup returns CDR1 ENHRY and CDR2 SYGVKD. The CDR3 sequence is CAISALAGGPDTQYF. In nucleotides, the CDR3 is TGTGCCATCAGCGCACTAGCGGGGGGCCCAGATACGCAGTATTTT.

The chain links TRBV27 to TRBJ2-1, with D possibly matching TRBD1 (5 bases). V lost 4 bases and J lost 4, with 11 bases in between. This CDR3 is built from 14 residues. CDR1 MNHEY and CDR2 SMNVEV come from the germline V gene (reference sequence). The CDR3 is CASSWGVLYNEQFF. DNA for the CDR3: TGTGCCAGCAGTTGGGGCGTCCTATACAATGAGCAGTTCTTC.

J is TRBJ1-5 and V is TRBV12-3 or TRBV12-4, with D hard to call. Trimming took 9 bases from V and 7 from J, leaving 13 bases between them. CDR3 length equals 12 residues. The CDR3: CASAETVQPQHF. The CDR3 DNA sequence: TGTGCCAGTGCCGAAACGGTCCAGCCCCAGCATTTT.

This chain uses TRBV7-2 with TRBJ1-1, with a possible D match to TRBD1 (5 bases). Trimming removed 3 bases at V and 1 base at J, with 12 bases between. CDR3 length: 15 amino acids. CDR1 and CDR2 from the germline V gene are SGHTA and FQGNSA. The CDR3 coding sequence is TGTGCCAGCAGCTTGTGGGGCCCCCCGAACACTGAAGCTTTCTTT. Translation: CASSLWGPPNTEAFF.

The V and J genes are TRBV19 and TRBJ1-1, with D uncertain. Per germline, CDR1 LNHDA and CDR2 SQIVND (reference sequence). The CDR3 contains 14 residues. The ends were cut back, 8 bases at V and 4 bases at J, with 17 bases in the middle. Here the CDR3 reads CASCPRLAGTEAFF. The CDR3 DNA follows: TGTGCCAGTTGTCCAAGACTCGCCGGCACTGAAGCTTTCTTT.

V is TRBV19 and J is TRBJ1-1; a possible D gene is TRBD1 (5 bases). The CDR3 sequence is 15 residues long. CDR1 and CDR2 (germline): LNHDA, SQIVND (reference sequence). Trimming stripped 0 bases from V and 6 bases from J, with 14 bases between. CDR3 loop: CASSIDDIPGAEAFF. CDR3 sequence (DNA): TGTGCCAGTAGTATAGACGACATCCCGGGGGCTGAAGCTTTCTTT.

The V call is TRBV19, the J call TRBJ1-5, with TRBD1 as a possible D gene (6 bases). Trimming shortened V by 3 bases and J by 2 bases, and 8 bases separated the two germline ends. This CDR3 comprises 14 residues. The germline CDR1 and CDR2 sequences are LNHDA and SQIVND (reference sequence). The CDR3 reads CASSIRGGNQPQHF. The DNA for the CDR3 is TGTGCCAGTAGTATCAGGGGTGGCAATCAGCCCCAGCATTTT.

In its sample, this clone was seen once. The same CDR3 can be traced to other DNA sequences in this sample. This chain uses TRBV6-5 with TRBJ1-5; 9 nucleotides line up with TRBD1. Germline V lookup: CDR1 MNHEY, CDR2 SVGAGI. The CDR3 has 14 residues. The trim removed 5 bases at V and 5 bases at J, leaving 4 bases unmatched. CDR3 bases: TGTGCCAGCAGTAGACAGGGGGGGGATCAGCCCCAGCATTTT. This gives the protein CASSRQGGDQPQHF.

The chain employs TRBV5-1 and TRBJ1-4; TRBD1 aligns across 7 bases. The CDR3 runs 16 residues. J was trimmed by 5 bases and V by 0 bases; bases with no gene match: 7. Per the germline V gene, CDR1 is SGHRS and CDR2 is YFSETQ. CDR3 DNA sequence: TGCGCCAGCAGCTTGGGTCTTCGGGACAGAAATGAAAAACTGTTTTTT. It translates to CASSLGLRDRNEKLFF.

The CDR3 loop is CASSQRTGFANEKLFF. CDR3 in DNA: TGTGCCAGCAGCCAACGCACAGGGTTTGCTAATGAAAAACTGTTTTTT. The rearrangement links TRBV3-1 (or the pseudogene TRBV3-2) to TRBJ1-4; the D gene is possibly TRBD1 (6 bases). V shed 2 bases and J shed 3 bases, with 13 bases lying between them. The germline V gene has CDR1 LGHDT and CDR2 YNNKEL (reference sequence). CDR3 size: 16 residues.

The genes are TRBV5-1 and TRBJ1-5, with a tentative D call TRBD1 (6 bases). This CDR3 comprises 16 residues. Trimming shortened V by 0 bases and J by 8 bases, and 18 bases separated the two germline ends. Germline V gives CDR1 SGHRS, CDR2 YFSETQ. The CDR3 sequence: CASSLAPGQYLEPQHF. The CDR3 nucleotides are TGCGCCAGCAGCTTGGCCCCCGGACAGTACCTTGAGCCCCAGCATTTT.

The chain links TRBV18 to TRBJ2-7; 14 bases agree with TRBD2. The CDR3 covers 17 residues. CDR1 is KGHSH and CDR2 is LQKENI in the germline V gene. The ends lost 4 bases at V and 3 bases at J; junction bases unmatched: 8. This CDR3 is CASSQTLGLAGDYEQYF. The CDR3 nucleotides read TGTGCCAGCTCACAAACCCTGGGACTAGCGGGGGACTACGAGCAGTACTTC.

The V and J genes are TRBV30 and TRBJ2-7, with TRBD1 matching 9 bases. Germline-derived CDR1 and CDR2 are GTSNPN and SVGIG (reference sequence). The CDR3 consists of 15 residues. J was trimmed by 3 bases and V by 1 base; bases with no gene match: 7. Written as DNA, the CDR3 is TGTGCCTGGAGTGATCCGGGACAGGGCCACTACGAGCAGTACTTC. Translation: CAWSDPGQGHYEQYF.